This is a list of T cell receptor beta chains from one sample in a study of blood T cell repertoires in COVID-19. Generated by immunoSEQ multiplex PCR, the TCRdb table keeps only in-frame clones and is missing some. Among under 300,000 clones listed, 85% to 90% were seen once. Sequencing was done on a sample of peripheral blood. The receptor set was obtained from a woman in her 40s who had recovered from COVID-19. Both conserved end residues are part of each CDR3. Fields, in order: clone size, J gene, V gene, CDR3 protein. Expanded clones are given a class, and other clones once, few, many or no size at all.

clone_size: once; j_call: TRBJ2-1; v_call: TRBV2; cdr3_aa: CASLGSSYNEQFF
clone_size: NA; j_call: TRBJ2-1; v_call: TRBV29-1; cdr3_aa: CSVGFRDSSAYNEQFF
clone_size: NA; j_call: TRBJ2-3; v_call: TRBV2; cdr3_aa: CASSIGTSTDTQYF
clone_size: NA; j_call: TRBJ1-5; v_call: TRBV2; cdr3_aa: CASSEDRINQPQHF
clone_size: NA; j_call: TRBJ2-5; v_call: TRBV5-1; cdr3_aa: CASSTRQETQYF
clone_size: NA; j_call: TRBJ2-5; v_call: TRBV2; cdr3_aa: CASSPASGYKTQYF
clone_size: NA; j_call: TRBJ1-5; v_call: TRBV5-6; cdr3_aa: CASSSHGQGNQPQHF
clone_size: NA; j_call: TRBJ1-6; v_call: TRBV4-3; cdr3_aa: CASSQVLSQVGSSYNSPLHF
clone_size: NA; j_call: TRBJ1-4; v_call: TRBV30; cdr3_aa: CAWIGGRGEKLFF
clone_size: NA; j_call: TRBJ2-3; v_call: TRBV24-1; cdr3_aa: CATSSGTSGYSTDTQYF
clone_size: NA; j_call: TRBJ2-7; v_call: TRBV5-4; cdr3_aa: CASSGGGAGYEQYF
clone_size: NA; j_call: TRBJ2-5; v_call: TRBV9; cdr3_aa: CASSVGLAAETQYF
clone_size: NA; j_call: TRBJ2-2; v_call: TRBV19; cdr3_aa: CASSLQGGSNTGELFF
clone_size: NA; j_call: TRBJ1-6; v_call: TRBV11-2; cdr3_aa: CASSLLEGAMNSPLHF
clone_size: NA; j_call: TRBJ2-2; v_call: TRBV24-1; cdr3_aa: CATSGEGYTGELFF
clone_size: NA; j_call: TRBJ1-5; v_call: TRBV3-1/TRBV3-2; cdr3_aa: CASSQGAGVGNQPQHF
clone_size: NA; j_call: TRBJ2-5; v_call: TRBV5-3; cdr3_aa: CAREQAAKTQYF
clone_size: NA; j_call: TRBJ1-1; v_call: TRBV12-3/TRBV12-4; cdr3_aa: CASSLSREAFF
clone_size: once; j_call: TRBJ2-7; v_call: TRBV6-5; cdr3_aa: CASCKDSLNLYEQYF
clone_size: NA; j_call: TRBJ1-1; v_call: TRBV5-6; cdr3_aa: CASSGWRANTEAFF
clone_size: NA; j_call: TRBJ1-2; v_call: TRBV28; cdr3_aa: CASSLGTTRGYTF
clone_size: NA; j_call: TRBJ1-2; v_call: TRBV3-1/TRBV3-2; cdr3_aa: CASSQGWTGDGYTF
clone_size: NA; j_call: TRBJ2-7; v_call: TRBV13; cdr3_aa: CASSLVQVGSRLHEQYF
clone_size: NA; j_call: TRBJ2-6; v_call: TRBV12-3/TRBV12-4; cdr3_aa: CASCSAGANVLTF
clone_size: NA; j_call: TRBJ1-5; v_call: TRBV7-3; cdr3_aa: CASSLTDLGPFINQPQHF
clone_size: NA; j_call: TRBJ1-4; v_call: TRBV28; cdr3_aa: CASRPYQSGEKLFF